This T cell receptor beta chain was identified in a study of cytomegalovirus exposure and HLA in healthy donors. This clone occurred once. Its specificity is unknown. The study ran its PCR with 60 Vbeta and 13 Jbeta primers. The assay was immunoSEQ multiplex PCR, and TCRdb's table has in-frame clones only and misses some. The sample consists of roughly 130,000 clones, 70% to 85% of them appearing once. Whole-study findings and limits: V segments that were indistinguishable, TRBV6-2 and TRBV6-3 among them, were omitted from analysis.

Germline trimming cut 6 bases from V and 5 bases from J; bases unmatched to any gene: 9. The CDR3 is made up of 14 amino acids. Germline values: CDR1 ENHRY, CDR2 SYGVKD. Sequenced: PBMCs. This chain uses TRBV10-3 with TRBJ1-2; 7 nucleotides align to TRBD1. This clonotype was sampled from a boy between 2 and 10 years old in good health and CMV-seronegative. CDR3 in amino acids: CAISPGTDLYGYTF. The CDR3 DNA follows: TGTGCCATCAGCCCCGGGACAGACCTTTATGGCTACACCTTC.